Listed below are T cell receptor beta chains from one sample, sequenced in a study of T cell responses to AZD1222 COVID-19 vaccine. TCRdb's copy holds only in-frame clones and misses some; the assay was immunoSEQ multiplex PCR. The profile shows approximately 130,000 clones, roughly 87% of them singletons. The sequences come from peripheral blood, collected 28 days after the second AZD1222 dose. The receptor set was obtained from an adult who received the AZD1222 COVID-19 vaccine. Each CDR3 is given with its conserved first and last residue. Fields, in order: CDR3 protein, CDR3 DNA, J gene, D gene, clone size, V gene. A D gene is named only where the DNA matches it firmly. Not every row has a clone size; where given, it reads once, few, many or a size class.

cdr3_aa: CASSLGGSSGSDTQYF; cdr3_nt: TGTGCCAGCAGCTTGGGGGGTTCTAGCGGATCAGATACGCAGTATTTT; j_call: TRBJ2-3; d_call: TRBD2; clone_size: -; v_call: TRBV5-8
cdr3_aa: CASSPPGQGGNEQFF; cdr3_nt: TGTGCCAGCAGTCCTCCGGGACAGGGAGGCAATGAGCAGTTCTTC; j_call: TRBJ2-1; d_call: TRBD1; clone_size: -; v_call: TRBV2
cdr3_aa: CATSTDVGGVHEKLFF; cdr3_nt: TGTGCCACCAGCACCGACGTGGGAGGGGTACATGAAAAACTGTTTTTT; j_call: TRBJ1-4; d_call: -; clone_size: -; v_call: TRBV15
cdr3_aa: CASSLAPGQGNEKLFF; cdr3_nt: TGTGCTAGCAGCTTAGCCCCGGGACAGGGGAATGAAAAACTGTTTTTT; j_call: TRBJ1-4; d_call: TRBD1; clone_size: -; v_call: TRBV7-7
cdr3_aa: CASSPGLAVSGANVLTF; cdr3_nt: TGTGCCAGCAGTCCGGGACTAGCGGTGTCTGGGGCCAACGTCCTGACTTTC; j_call: TRBJ2-6; d_call: TRBD2; clone_size: -; v_call: TRBV2
cdr3_aa: CASSPGGAGTGELFF; cdr3_nt: TGCGCCAGCAGCCCCGGGGGCGCGGGGACCGGGGAGCTGTTTTTT; j_call: TRBJ2-2; d_call: -; clone_size: -; v_call: TRBV5-1
cdr3_aa: CASSIGQYEKLFF; cdr3_nt: TGTGCCAGTAGTATTGGACAATATGAAAAACTGTTTTTT; j_call: TRBJ1-4; d_call: -; clone_size: -; v_call: TRBV19
cdr3_aa: CAWSAQVGNYGYTF; cdr3_nt: TGTGCCTGGAGTGCCCAGGTCGGGAACTATGGCTACACCTTC; j_call: TRBJ1-2; d_call: -; clone_size: -; v_call: TRBV30
cdr3_aa: CASSPQDRAGTGELFF; cdr3_nt: TGTGCCAGCTCACCCCAGGACAGGGCTGGGACCGGGGAGCTGTTTTTT; j_call: TRBJ2-2; d_call: TRBD1; clone_size: -; v_call: TRBV18
cdr3_aa: CASSISGDTYNEQFF; cdr3_nt: TGTGCCAGTAGTATTTCGGGGGACACCTACAATGAGCAGTTCTTC; j_call: TRBJ2-1; d_call: -; clone_size: -; v_call: TRBV19
cdr3_aa: CASSQDLGQSTQYF; cdr3_nt: TGCGCCAGCAGCCAAGATCTAGGACAGAGCACGCAGTATTTT; j_call: TRBJ2-3; d_call: -; clone_size: -; v_call: TRBV4-3
cdr3_aa: CSAFDNYGYTF; cdr3_nt: TGCAGTGCCTTCGATAACTATGGCTACACCTTC; j_call: TRBJ1-2; d_call: -; clone_size: -; v_call: TRBV20-1
cdr3_aa: CASSLAGQSYEKLFF; cdr3_nt: TGCGCCAGCAGCTTGGCAGGGCAGTCCTATGAAAAACTGTTTTTT; j_call: TRBJ1-4; d_call: -; clone_size: once; v_call: TRBV5-1
cdr3_aa: CASSIRGPNYGYTF; cdr3_nt: TGTGCCAGTAGTATCAGAGGGCCCAACTATGGCTACACCTTC; j_call: TRBJ1-2; d_call: -; clone_size: few; v_call: TRBV19
cdr3_aa: CASSLEAGPYNEQFF; cdr3_nt: TGCGCCAGCAGCTTGGAAGCGGGTCCCTACAATGAGCAGTTCTTC; j_call: TRBJ2-1; d_call: -; clone_size: -; v_call: TRBV5-1
cdr3_aa: CASSLTAGVGEQFF; cdr3_nt: TGTGCCAGCAGCCTCACAGCGGGAGTTGGTGAGCAGTTCTTC; j_call: TRBJ2-1; d_call: TRBD2; clone_size: -; v_call: TRBV3-1/TRBV3-2
cdr3_aa: CASSARRDVAKNIQYF; cdr3_nt: TGTGCCAGTAGTGCCAGAAGAGACGTAGCCAAAAACATTCAGTACTTC; j_call: TRBJ2-4; d_call: -; clone_size: -; v_call: TRBV19
cdr3_aa: CASSPWGTEAFF; cdr3_nt: TGTGCCAGCAGCCCCTGGGGGACTGAAGCTTTCTTT; j_call: TRBJ1-1; d_call: -; clone_size: -; v_call: TRBV9
cdr3_aa: CASWDSVNTEAFF; cdr3_nt: TGTGCCAGCTGGGATAGCGTGAACACTGAAGCTTTCTTT; j_call: TRBJ1-1; d_call: -; clone_size: -; v_call: TRBV2
cdr3_aa: CASTLLGTEAFF; cdr3_nt: TGTGCCAGCACCCTTCTTGGGACTGAAGCTTTCTTT; j_call: TRBJ1-1; d_call: -; clone_size: -; v_call: TRBV12-3/TRBV12-4
cdr3_aa: CSAAANPTGEKLFF; cdr3_nt: TGCAGCGCGGCGGCAAATCCAACTGGGGAAAAACTGTTTTTT; j_call: TRBJ1-4; d_call: -; clone_size: -; v_call: TRBV29-1
cdr3_aa: CASSVSGSGNTIYF; cdr3_nt: TGTGCCAGCAGTGTGTCGGGGTCTGGAAACACCATATATTTT; j_call: TRBJ1-3; d_call: -; clone_size: once; v_call: TRBV25-1
cdr3_aa: CATQGPRPTDTQYF; cdr3_nt: TGTGCCACCCAAGGACCTCGGCCCACAGATACGCAGTATTTT; j_call: TRBJ2-3; d_call: -; clone_size: -; v_call: TRBV24-1
cdr3_aa: CASFQDIYGYTF; cdr3_nt: TGTGCCAGCTTCCAGGATATCTATGGCTACACCTTC; j_call: TRBJ1-2; d_call: -; clone_size: -; v_call: TRBV18
cdr3_aa: CASTRDNSRENEQFF; cdr3_nt: TGTGCCAGCACCCGGGACAACTCCCGGGAGAATGAGCAGTTCTTC; j_call: TRBJ2-1; d_call: -; clone_size: -; v_call: TRBV2
cdr3_aa: CASSQALTGSGNTIYF; cdr3_nt: TGTGCCAGCAGCCAAGCCTTAACCGGCTCTGGAAACACCATATATTTT; j_call: TRBJ1-3; d_call: -; clone_size: -; v_call: TRBV4-2
cdr3_aa: CAWSVQGQAGYTF; cdr3_nt: TGTGCCTGGAGTGTACAAGGACAGGCCGGCTACACCTTC; j_call: TRBJ1-2; d_call: TRBD1; clone_size: few; v_call: TRBV30
cdr3_aa: CASSTGSLYGYTF; cdr3_nt: TGTGCCAGCAGCACAGGGAGCCTTTATGGCTACACCTTC; j_call: TRBJ1-2; d_call: -; clone_size: once; v_call: TRBV7-9
cdr3_aa: CAWSGLAGGQETQYF; cdr3_nt: TGTGCCTGGAGTGGACTAGCGGGGGGGCAAGAGACCCAGTACTTC; j_call: TRBJ2-5; d_call: TRBD2; clone_size: -; v_call: TRBV30
cdr3_aa: CASSYGGQRNGYTF; cdr3_nt: TGTGCCAGCAGTTATGGGGGACAGAGAAATGGCTACACCTTC; j_call: TRBJ1-2; d_call: TRBD1; clone_size: -; v_call: TRBV6-5
cdr3_aa: CASSRDFGSEAFF; cdr3_nt: TGTGCCAGCAGCCGAGACTTCGGTTCTGAAGCTTTCTTT; j_call: TRBJ1-1; d_call: -; clone_size: -; v_call: TRBV6-5
cdr3_aa: CASSYEIRSPLHF; cdr3_nt: TGTGCCAGCAGTTACGAGATTCGGTCACCCCTCCACTTT; j_call: TRBJ1-6; d_call: -; clone_size: -; v_call: TRBV6-5
cdr3_aa: CASSFFRDSQETQYF; cdr3_nt: TGTGCCAGCAGCTTTTTCAGGGACAGCCAAGAGACCCAGTACTTC; j_call: TRBJ2-5; d_call: TRBD1; clone_size: -; v_call: TRBV11-2
cdr3_aa: CASSPGEGALREQYF; cdr3_nt: TGTGCCAGCAGCCCCGGGGAGGGGGCTCTACGCGAGCAGTACTTC; j_call: TRBJ2-7; d_call: -; clone_size: -; v_call: TRBV3-1/TRBV3-2
cdr3_aa: CASSLQQGPHQPQHF; cdr3_nt: TGTGCCAGCAGTTTACAACAGGGGCCCCATCAGCCCCAGCATTTT; j_call: TRBJ1-5; d_call: TRBD1; clone_size: -; v_call: TRBV27
cdr3_aa: CASSFIGRNSYEQYF; cdr3_nt: TGTGCCAGCAGCTTCATCGGGAGGAACTCCTACGAGCAGTACTTC; j_call: TRBJ2-7; d_call: TRBD2; clone_size: -; v_call: TRBV5-8
cdr3_aa: CASSLEVTMNTEAFF; cdr3_nt: TGTGCCAGCAGCTTAGAAGTGACAATGAACACTGAAGCTTTCTTT; j_call: TRBJ1-1; d_call: -; clone_size: -; v_call: TRBV11-2
cdr3_aa: CARSLPPGLYNSPLHF; cdr3_nt: TGTGCCAGAAGCTTGCCTCCGGGACTCTATAATTCACCCCTCCACTTT; j_call: TRBJ1-6; d_call: -; clone_size: -; v_call: TRBV5-3
cdr3_aa: CASSPRAFEAFF; cdr3_nt: TGTGCCAGCTCACCCAGAGCCTTTGAAGCTTTCTTT; j_call: TRBJ1-1; d_call: -; clone_size: -; v_call: TRBV18
cdr3_aa: CASSLAGDVTEAFF; cdr3_nt: TGCGCCAGCAGCTTGGCAGGGGATGTCACTGAAGCTTTCTTT; j_call: TRBJ1-1; d_call: -; clone_size: -; v_call: TRBV5-1
cdr3_aa: CASSYSGQSEAFF; cdr3_nt: TGTGCCAGCAGTTACTCCGGACAATCTGAAGCTTTCTTT; j_call: TRBJ1-1; d_call: -; clone_size: -; v_call: TRBV6-5
cdr3_aa: CSVEEDSNYEQYF; cdr3_nt: TGCAGCGTTGAAGAGGACAGTAACTACGAGCAGTACTTC; j_call: TRBJ2-7; d_call: -; clone_size: few; v_call: TRBV29-1
cdr3_aa: CASSIVPGDRQPQHF; cdr3_nt: TGTGCCAGTAGTATAGTTCCGGGCGACCGTCAGCCCCAGCATTTT; j_call: TRBJ1-5; d_call: -; clone_size: -; v_call: TRBV19
cdr3_aa: CAWSASPSYGYTF; cdr3_nt: TGTGCCTGGTCCGCTTCTCCGAGCTATGGCTACACCTTC; j_call: TRBJ1-2; d_call: -; clone_size: -; v_call: TRBV30
cdr3_aa: CASSPGTGRADTQYF; cdr3_nt: TGTGCCAGCAGTCCCGGGACAGGCCGAGCAGATACGCAGTATTTT; j_call: TRBJ2-3; d_call: TRBD1; clone_size: -; v_call: TRBV27
cdr3_aa: CASSVMRAGGRGYTF; cdr3_nt: TGTGCCAGCAGTGTAATGAGGGCAGGGGGCAGGGGCTACACCTTC; j_call: TRBJ1-2; d_call: TRBD1; clone_size: -; v_call: TRBV2
cdr3_aa: CASSLSYQVGNTIYF; cdr3_nt: TGTGCCAGCAGTTTATCGTATCAGGTGGGAAACACCATATATTTT; j_call: TRBJ1-3; d_call: -; clone_size: -; v_call: TRBV27
cdr3_aa: CASGRDGANEKLFF; cdr3_nt: TGTGCCAGCGGAAGGGATGGAGCTAATGAAAAACTGTTTTTT; j_call: TRBJ1-4; d_call: -; clone_size: few; v_call: TRBV6-5
cdr3_aa: CASSQLTYNEQFF; cdr3_nt: TGTGCCAGCAGCCAATTAACCTACAATGAGCAGTTCTTC; j_call: TRBJ2-1; d_call: -; clone_size: -; v_call: TRBV3-1/TRBV3-2
cdr3_aa: CASSFASGSTAGELFF; cdr3_nt: TGTGCCAGCAGCTTTGCTAGCGGGAGTACGGCCGGGGAGCTGTTTTTT; j_call: TRBJ2-2; d_call: TRBD2; clone_size: -; v_call: TRBV5-4
cdr3_aa: CSVELGAGVRSYTF; cdr3_nt: TGCAGCGTTGAACTTGGGGCAGGGGTACGGAGCTACACCTTC; j_call: TRBJ1-2; d_call: -; clone_size: -; v_call: TRBV29-1